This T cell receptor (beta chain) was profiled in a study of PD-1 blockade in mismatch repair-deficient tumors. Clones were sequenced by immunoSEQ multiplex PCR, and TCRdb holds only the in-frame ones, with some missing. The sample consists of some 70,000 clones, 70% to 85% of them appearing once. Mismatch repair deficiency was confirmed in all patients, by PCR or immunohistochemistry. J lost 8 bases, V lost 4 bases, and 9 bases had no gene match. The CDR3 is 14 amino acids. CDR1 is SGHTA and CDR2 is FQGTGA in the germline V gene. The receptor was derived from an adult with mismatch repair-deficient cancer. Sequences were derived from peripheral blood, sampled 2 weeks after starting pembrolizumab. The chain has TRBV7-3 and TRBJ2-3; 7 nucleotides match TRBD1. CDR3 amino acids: CASSSVRGHGTQYF. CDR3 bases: TGTGCCAGCAGCTCAGTTAGGGGGCACGGTACGCAGTATTTT.